This T cell receptor (beta chain) was found in a study of T cell repertoires in cytomegalovirus infection. Study-level background: Indications of both CMV infection and matching HLA type were provided by public TCR beta signatures. Study results and caveats: Frequencies of public TCR beta families were cumulated, and this identified carriers of CMV plus the relevant HLA.

Germline V gene lookup returns CDR1 SGHNT and CDR2 YYREEE (reference sequence). V was shortened by 4 bases and J by 1 base, with 11 bases between the two germline ends. CDR3 length: 15 amino acids. In regard to this clonotype: Its cognate antigen is unknown.

MiXCR, applied by TCRdb to the reads, yields one record per CDR3 protein. The sample lists hundreds of thousands of distinct CDR3 sequences, less than 40% occurring once. The sequenced sample consisted of PBMCs. The chain links TRBV5-4 to TRBJ1-4, with D possibly being TRBD1 (5 bases). The receptor was derived from a human donor in good health (CMV status not recorded). Some clones in this sample may be carry-over from other donors' samples. CDR3 amino acids: CASSAWGGTNEKLFF. The CDR3 coding sequence is TGTGCCAGCAGCGCGTGGGGGGGAACTAATGAAAAACTGTTTTTT.